This T cell receptor (beta chain) originates from a study of blood T cells in healthy people across ages. Study-wide results and limits: Measured against age, TCR beta diversity per million T cells decreased in a roughly linear manner. Naive CD4+ cells and diversity were both higher in long-lived donors than in aged donors.

This clonotype occurred many times. The antigen is undetermined. Trimming stripped 0 bases from V and 1 base from J, with 7 bases between. The CDR3 is 14 residues long. Germline CDR1 and CDR2: SGDLS and YYNGEE. A second PCR of about 7 to 12 cycles used a sample-barcoded 5' primer and a J-beta primer mix. Template switching added a 12-random-nucleotide identifier to every cDNA molecule. TCRdb re-called the 5' RACE reads through MiXCR, storing one row per CDR3 protein. The data hold approximately 680,000 distinct CDR3 sequences, with around 32% observed a single time. This TCR derives from an elderly woman in good health. The chain recombines TRBV9 with TRBJ1-1; no definite D call. The sample comprised blood. The CDR3 DNA reads as TGTGCCAGCAGCGTAGGTAGAGCGAACACTGAAGCTTTCTTT. Residues: CASSVGRANTEAFF.